Listed below are T cell receptor beta chains from one sample, sequenced in a study of blood T cell repertoires in COVID-19. Some clones are missing from TCRdb's copy, which holds only in-frame ones; the method was immunoSEQ multiplex PCR. The sample holds some 460,000 clones, around 90% seen once. Sequenced material: PBMCs or T cells enriched from blood (not recorded which). The receptors originated from a woman between 18 and 30 years old who had recovered from COVID-19. CDR3s include the opening cysteine and the closing phenylalanine or tryptophan. D genes are given only for firm matches. Some rows mark clone size as missing; the rest say once, few, many or name a class of expanded clone.

cdr3_aa	cdr3_nt	v_call	j_call	clone_size	d_call
CASSLDGTPYNEQFF	TGTGCCAGCAGCTTAGACGGGACACCATACAATGAGCAGTTCTTC	TRBV11-2	TRBJ2-1	few	NA
CASSWSPGEPNEKLFF	TGTGCCAGCAGTTGGAGCCCAGGGGAGCCTAATGAAAAACTGTTTTTT	TRBV28	TRBJ1-4	NA	NA
CASSIPRLAGGYNEQFF	TGTGCCAGTAGTATACCCCGACTAGCGGGGGGTTACAATGAGCAGTTCTTC	TRBV19	TRBJ2-1	NA	TRBD2
CASSRGIMDYGYTF	TGTGCCAGCAGCCGGGGGATAATGGACTATGGCTACACCTTC	TRBV28	TRBJ1-2	NA	NA
CAWRRGSYNEKLFF	TGTGCCTGGAGACGGGGGTCCTATAATGAAAAACTGTTTTTT	TRBV30	TRBJ1-4	NA	NA
CAQRGHGGRQPQHF	TGTGCCCAGCGGGGACATGGAGGGCGTCAGCCCCAGCATTTT	TRBV6-5	TRBJ1-5	NA	NA
CASSSPIQGTAFF	TGTGCCAGCAGTTCTCCAATCCAGGGGACGGCTTTCTTT	TRBV6-5	TRBJ1-1	NA	NA
CASSLWGGSNQPQHF	TGTGCCAGCAGCTTGTGGGGGGGCTCGAATCAGCCCCAGCATTTT	TRBV5-5	TRBJ1-5	NA	NA
CASSLRLPGVAGIRLGTGELFF	TGCGCCAGCAGCTTGCGCCTCCCCGGGGTAGCGGGGATTCGCCTAGGCACCGGGGAGCTGTTTTTT	TRBV5-1	TRBJ2-2	once	TRBD2
CAISAGQGNQPQHF	TGTGCCATCAGTGCCGGACAGGGCAATCAGCCCCAGCATTTT	TRBV10-3	TRBJ1-5	NA	TRBD1
CASSFIGDNQPQHF	TGTGCCAGCAGTTTCATCGGGGACAATCAGCCCCAGCATTTT	TRBV28	TRBJ1-5	NA	NA
CASGLSGQPAHSPLHF	TGTGCTAGTGGCTTATCGGGACAACCGGCGCATTCACCCCTCCACTTT	TRBV12-5	TRBJ1-6	NA	NA
CASSLVADYGYTF	TGTGCCAGCAGCTTGGTGGCAGACTATGGCTACACCTTC	TRBV5-4	TRBJ1-2	NA	NA
CASSSAGTYGYTF	TGTGCCAGCAGTTCTGCCGGGACTTATGGCTACACCTTC	TRBV12-3/TRBV12-4	TRBJ1-2	once	NA
CASSPRDRDIRKTQYF	TGTGCCAGCAGCCCTCGGGACAGGGATATACGGAAGACCCAGTACTTC	TRBV7-9	TRBJ2-5	NA	TRBD1
CAISESAKGEGNQPQHF	TGTGCCATCAGTGAGTCGGCGAAAGGGGAGGGCAATCAGCCCCAGCATTTT	TRBV10-3	TRBJ1-5	once	NA
CASSQAGGVGNSPLHF	TGTGCCAGCAGCCAAGCGGGGGGGGTAGGTAATTCACCCCTCCACTTT	TRBV3-1/TRBV3-2	TRBJ1-6	NA	NA
CASSLPLGADGTEAFF	TGTGCCAGCAGTCTACCCCTTGGGGCGGATGGCACTGAAGCTTTCTTT	TRBV28	TRBJ1-1	NA	NA
CASSVAGSQETQYF	TGTGCCAGCAGCGTAGCAGGCAGTCAAGAGACCCAGTACTTC	TRBV9	TRBJ2-5	few	NA
CASTIGGAGSGELFF	TGTGCCAGTACCATCGGGGGGGCCGGAAGCGGGGAGCTGTTTTTT	TRBV19	TRBJ2-2	NA	TRBD2
CASSPQGDTYNEQFF	TGTGCCAGCAGTCCACAGGGGGATACCTACAATGAGCAGTTCTTC	TRBV6-4	TRBJ2-1	NA	TRBD1
CASTGGVSTNEKLFF	TGCGCCAGCACCGGAGGGGTTTCAACTAATGAAAAACTGTTTTTT	TRBV5-1	TRBJ1-4	NA	NA
CASSESGGGTTEAFF	TGCGCCAGCAGTGAGTCGGGAGGGGGGACCACTGAAGCTTTCTTT	TRBV10-2	TRBJ1-1	NA	NA
CASSLQLNTEAFF	TGCGCCAGCAGTTTACAGTTGAACACTGAAGCTTTCTTT	TRBV5-1	TRBJ1-1	NA	NA
CASSLALAGAYEQYF	TGCGCCAGCAGCTTGGCCCTAGCGGGGGCCTACGAGCAGTACTTC	TRBV5-1	TRBJ2-7	NA	TRBD2
CASSPRDSRGDTQYF	TGTGCCAGCTCACCCCGGGACTCTCGAGGGGATACGCAGTATTTT	TRBV18	TRBJ2-3	NA	NA
CASSITGTTNEKLFF	TGTGCCAGCAGCATCACAGGTACAACTAATGAAAAACTGTTTTTT	TRBV28	TRBJ1-4	NA	NA
CASSPGGVKLFF	TGTGCCAGCAGCCCCGGGGGGGTAAAACTGTTTTTT	TRBV12-3/TRBV12-4	TRBJ1-4	NA	NA
CATSVWRDRYGYTF	TGTGCCACCAGTGTATGGAGGGATAGGTATGGCTACACCTTC	TRBV24-1	TRBJ1-2	NA	NA
CASNRDWNTEAFF	TGTGCCAGCAACCGGGACTGGAACACTGAAGCTTTCTTT	TRBV12-3/TRBV12-4	TRBJ1-1	NA	NA
CASSPGDSFYGYTF	TGTGCCAGCAGCCCCGGGGACAGCTTCTATGGCTACACCTTC	TRBV6-5	TRBJ1-2	NA	TRBD1
CAWSVSVTYEQYF	TGTGCCTGGAGTGTTTCAGTAACCTACGAGCAGTACTTC	TRBV30	TRBJ2-7	NA	NA
CASRRLAGGPTDTQYF	TGTGCCAGCAGGAGACTAGCGGGGGGCCCCACAGATACGCAGTATTTT	TRBV11-2	TRBJ2-3	NA	TRBD2
CASTSESLSPYTF	TGTGCCAGCACGTCGGAAAGCCTTAGCCCTTACACCTTC	TRBV2	TRBJ1-2	once	NA
CASGQEDRDTQYF	TGTGCCTCAGGCCAGGAGGATAGAGATACGCAGTATTTT	TRBV10-3	TRBJ2-3	NA	NA
CASSSGQPYGYTF	TGTGCCAGCAGCTCGGGACAGCCCTATGGCTACACCTTC	TRBV7-9	TRBJ1-2	NA	TRBD1
CASRPPGQGSYTF	TGTGCCAGCAGACCCCCGGGACAGGGCAGCTACACCTTC	TRBV28	TRBJ1-2	NA	TRBD1
CASRVTGTHEQFF	TGTGCCAGCAGGGTGACAGGGACTCATGAGCAGTTCTTC	TRBV6-5	TRBJ2-1	NA	NA
CASRTAGARNEKLFF	TGTGCCAGCAGAACCGCGGGAGCCCGCAATGAAAAACTGTTTTTT	TRBV27	TRBJ1-4	NA	NA
CASSMTGEKLFF	TGTGCCAGTAGTATGACAGGGGAAAAACTGTTTTTT	TRBV19	TRBJ1-4	NA	TRBD1
CASSGRTGLGYTF	TGTGCCAGCAGCGGCCGAACAGGGCTTGGCTACACCTTC	TRBV9	TRBJ1-2	NA	NA
CASSREEGLNTEAFF	TGTGCCAGCTCGCGGGAGGAGGGGTTGAACACTGAAGCTTTCTTT	TRBV18	TRBJ1-1	NA	NA
CASSLSSGTYEQYF	TGTGCCAGCAGCTTATCTAGCGGGACCTACGAGCAGTACTTC	TRBV11-2	TRBJ2-7	NA	TRBD2
CASSSWTGGATEAFF	TGTGCCAGCAGCTCTTGGACAGGGGGCGCGACTGAAGCTTTCTTT	TRBV7-9	TRBJ1-1	NA	TRBD1
CASSPAGTYEQYF	TGCGCCAGCAGCCCGGCGGGAACCTACGAGCAGTACTTC	TRBV5-1	TRBJ2-7	NA	NA
CASSSKTGLETEAFF	TGTGCCAGCAGCTCGAAGACAGGGTTAGAGACTGAAGCTTTCTTT	TRBV7-6	TRBJ1-1	NA	TRBD1
CASSLRLAGSGNEQFF	TGCGCCAGCAGCCTGAGACTAGCGGGGAGCGGGAATGAGCAGTTCTTC	TRBV4-1	TRBJ2-1	NA	TRBD2
CASGKLRTAPNYGYTF	TGTGCCAGCGGAAAACTAAGGACAGCCCCTAACTATGGCTACACCTTC	TRBV28	TRBJ1-2	NA	NA
CASSPSSGGAYVETQYF	TGTGCCAGCAGCCCGAGTAGCGGGGGGGCCTATGTAGAGACCCAGTACTTC	TRBV3-1/TRBV3-2	TRBJ2-5	NA	TRBD2
CASSIVRGSNQPQHF	TGTGCCAGTAGTATAGTAAGGGGTAGCAATCAGCCCCAGCATTTT	TRBV19	TRBJ1-5	NA	NA
CASSLAVGLGYEQYF	TGCGCCAGCAGCTTGGCCGTGGGACTCGGCTACGAGCAGTACTTC	TRBV5-1	TRBJ2-7	NA	NA